This T cell receptor beta chain derives from a study of cytomegalovirus exposure and HLA in healthy donors. Study-wide points: With high specificity and sensitivity, the classifier reportedly diagnosed cytomegalovirus status.

The table came from immunoSEQ multiplex PCR; TCRdb's copy has only in-frame clones and leaves some out. The sample shows 70,000 or so clones, 90% to 95% of them seen only once. With 2 bases clipped from V and 7 bases from J, the junction kept 10 bases outside the gene matches. Looked up from germline, CDR1 is MNHNY and CDR2 is SVGAGI (reference sequence). This CDR3 comprises 16 residues. Points on this clone: Its antigen remains unidentified.

The sequenced sample was PBMCs. The sequence derives from a woman aged 18 to 35 in good health and CMV-seropositive. The chain recombines TRBV6-6 with TRBJ1-4; 7 bases line up with TRBD1. The CDR3 DNA reads TGTGCCAGCAGTTACGAAGGGGGCGCGGGTAGTGAAAAACTGTTTTTT. Amino acids: CASSYEGGAGSEKLFF.